This T cell receptor beta chain is drawn from a study of OX40 agonist ivuxolimab in advanced cancers. General study findings and limits: Both CD4+ and CD8+ T cell populations in blood had undergone clonal expansion by week 6 at 0.1 to 3.0 mg/kg.

The V gene lost 4 bases and the J gene lost 7 bases, with 10 bases spanning the gap. From germline, CDR1 is SGHVS and CDR2 FQNEAQ. This CDR3 comprises 12 residues. A word on this clone: Its antigen is still unknown.

Profiled with immunoSEQ multiplex PCR; TCRdb holds only in-frame clones, not every one. The repertoire holds roughly 60,000 clones, with around 85% as singletons. The chain is built from TRBV7-8 and TRBJ1-2; D gene ambiguous. Material: CD4+ or CD8+ T cells sorted from blood, obtained in a trial of the OX40 agonist ivuxolimab. The TCR originated in an adult with an advanced solid tumor such as melanoma, head and neck, liver or kidney cancer. The CDR3 DNA is TGTGCCAGCAGCTCGAGGCCCCGTGGCTACACCTTC. Encoded protein: CASSSRPRGYTF.